What follows are 13 T cell receptor beta chains derived from one specimen sequenced in a study of T cells in localized non-small cell lung cancer. Method: immunoSEQ multiplex PCR; TCRdb's copy keeps in-frame clones and lacks some. The table includes roughly 40,000 clones, around 81% detected once. The source was peripheral blood mononuclear cells, collected before any cancer treatment. The receptors come from a male donor older than 55 with stage II lung adenocarcinoma.

This sequence joins TRBV7-2 and TRBJ2-4; D gene uncertain. Germline CDR1 is SGHTA and CDR2 is FQGNSA. V was cut by 0 bases and J by 0 bases, with 9 bases left in between. The CDR3 totals 16 residues. In DNA form, the CDR3 reads TGTGCCAGCAGCTTAGCGGGCGGATTAGCCAAAAACATTCAGTACTTC. It yields the protein CASSLAGGLAKNIQYF.

This clone was counted between two and nine times. The chain carries TRBV6-6 and TRBJ1-5; D perhaps matches TRBD1 (5 bases). This CDR3 has 13 residues. Germline V gives CDR1 MNHNY, CDR2 SVGAGI (reference sequence). Trimming shortened V by 4 bases and J by 6 bases, and 10 bases separated the two germline ends. The CDR3 here is CASSFQGSQPQHF. CDR3 sequence (DNA): TGTGCCAGCAGTTTCCAGGGTTCTCAGCCCCAGCATTTT.

The rearrangement links TRBV5-5 to TRBJ2-7, with D hard to call. Germline V gene lookup returns CDR1 SGHKS and CDR2 YYEKEE (reference sequence). V lost 3 bases and J lost 4, with 11 bases in between. The CDR3 is made up of 13 amino acids. The CDR3: CASSSTPEYEQYF. The CDR3 DNA sequence: TGTGCCAGCAGCTCCACACCAGAATACGAGCAGTACTTC.

This CDR3 is CASSLTTNYGYTF. As DNA, the CDR3 is TGTGCCAGCAGCTTAACTACTAACTATGGCTACACCTTC. The rearrangement joins TRBV11-2 to TRBJ1-2; D is uncertain. The germline gives CDR1 SGHAT, CDR2 FQNNGV. Trimming removed 2 bases from V and 0 bases from J, with 4 bases in between. The CDR3 runs 13 residues.

The genes are TRBV5-6 and TRBJ1-3; 9 bases map to TRBD1. The CDR3 extends over 16 amino acids. Germline values: CDR1 SGHDT, CDR2 YYEEEE. V lost 1 base and J lost 4; bases outside the gene matches: 6. CDR3 amino acids: CASSLYRQGEGNTIYF. For the CDR3, the DNA is TGTGCCAGCAGCTTGTACAGACAGGGGGAAGGAAACACCATATATTTT.

Notes on this clone: At one of its ends the junction is not consistent with the germline gene, which may arise from a read error. This chain connects TRBV7-2 to TRBJ1-1; weak D call: TRBD1 (5 bases). Germline loops: CDR1 SGHTA, CDR2 FQGNSA. The CDR3 runs to 15 residues. Here the CDR3 DNA reads TGTGCCAGCAGCTCGCGCAGGGTAGTGAATACTGAAGCTTTCTTT. Its translation: CASSSRRVVNTEAFF.

This chain connects TRBV2 to TRBJ2-7, with 10 positions matching TRBD2. The CDR3 runs 12 residues. Germline V CDR1 and CDR2: SNHLY, FYNNEI. V was clipped by 10 bases and J by 3 bases; unmatched bases: 3. In DNA, the CDR3 is TGTGCCACCAGGACTAGCGGCTACGAGCAGTACTTC. Its translation: CATRTSGYEQYF.

This chain uses TRBV5-6 with TRBJ1-1; 9 nucleotides match TRBD1. The germline CDR1 and CDR2 sequences are SGHDT and YYEEEE. The CDR3 contains 17 residues. J gave up 0 bases and V 5 bases, and 11 bases lay outside the gene matches. This chain's CDR3 is CASSPDPTGGVNTEAFF. The DNA of the CDR3 is TGTGCCAGCAGTCCGGATCCGACAGGGGGAGTGAACACTGAAGCTTTCTTT.

The chain couples TRBV29-1 to TRBJ2-5; perhaps TRBD2 as D (6 bases). Germline V lookup: CDR1 SQVTM, CDR2 ANQGSEA. The CDR3 has 13 amino acids. The V and J ends lost 4 bases and 4 bases respectively, with 13 bases between them. CDR3 region: CSVGDLRLETQYF. Here the CDR3 DNA reads TGCAGCGTTGGGGACTTGCGCCTAGAGACCCAGTACTTC.

The gene calls are TRBV2 and TRBJ1-2, with 7 bases aligning to TRBD1. CDR1 SNHLY and CDR2 FYNNEI come from the germline V gene. The CDR3 is made up of 15 amino acids. The ends lost 7 bases at V and 7 bases at J; junction bases unmatched: 15. CDR3 sequence (DNA): TGTGCCAGCACCGCAAAGGGGGACAGCGCAGCTGGCTACACCTTC. The encoded protein is CASTAKGDSAAGYTF.

This chain uses TRBV29-1 with TRBJ1-1; D uncertain. V was clipped by 1 base and J by 4 bases, with 10 bases between them. Germline loops: CDR1 SQVTM, CDR2 ANQGSEA. This CDR3 is built from 13 residues. The CDR3 loop reads CSVEVAGITEAFF. For the CDR3, the DNA is TGCAGCGTTGAAGTGGCGGGTATCACTGAAGCTTTCTTT.

This clone was seen once. The V call is TRBV27, the J call TRBJ1-1; 10 positions agree with TRBD1. There are 12 residues in the CDR3. The trim removed 9 bases at V and 5 bases at J, leaving 3 bases unmatched. Germline loops: CDR1 MNHEY, CDR2 SMNVEV (reference sequence). This CDR3 is CASRQGATEAFF. The CDR3 DNA reads as TGTGCCAGTCGACAGGGGGCGACTGAAGCTTTCTTT.

The chain uses TRBV27 and TRBJ2-7; 15 bases match TRBD2. Germline loops: CDR1 MNHEY, CDR2 SMNVEV (reference sequence). J was trimmed by 5 bases and V by 0 bases; bases with no gene match: 5. This CDR3 region has 17 residues. The CDR3 loop is CASSLSRGLAGGDEQYF. As DNA, the CDR3 is TGTGCCAGCAGTTTATCGAGGGGACTAGCGGGAGGAGACGAGCAGTACTTC.